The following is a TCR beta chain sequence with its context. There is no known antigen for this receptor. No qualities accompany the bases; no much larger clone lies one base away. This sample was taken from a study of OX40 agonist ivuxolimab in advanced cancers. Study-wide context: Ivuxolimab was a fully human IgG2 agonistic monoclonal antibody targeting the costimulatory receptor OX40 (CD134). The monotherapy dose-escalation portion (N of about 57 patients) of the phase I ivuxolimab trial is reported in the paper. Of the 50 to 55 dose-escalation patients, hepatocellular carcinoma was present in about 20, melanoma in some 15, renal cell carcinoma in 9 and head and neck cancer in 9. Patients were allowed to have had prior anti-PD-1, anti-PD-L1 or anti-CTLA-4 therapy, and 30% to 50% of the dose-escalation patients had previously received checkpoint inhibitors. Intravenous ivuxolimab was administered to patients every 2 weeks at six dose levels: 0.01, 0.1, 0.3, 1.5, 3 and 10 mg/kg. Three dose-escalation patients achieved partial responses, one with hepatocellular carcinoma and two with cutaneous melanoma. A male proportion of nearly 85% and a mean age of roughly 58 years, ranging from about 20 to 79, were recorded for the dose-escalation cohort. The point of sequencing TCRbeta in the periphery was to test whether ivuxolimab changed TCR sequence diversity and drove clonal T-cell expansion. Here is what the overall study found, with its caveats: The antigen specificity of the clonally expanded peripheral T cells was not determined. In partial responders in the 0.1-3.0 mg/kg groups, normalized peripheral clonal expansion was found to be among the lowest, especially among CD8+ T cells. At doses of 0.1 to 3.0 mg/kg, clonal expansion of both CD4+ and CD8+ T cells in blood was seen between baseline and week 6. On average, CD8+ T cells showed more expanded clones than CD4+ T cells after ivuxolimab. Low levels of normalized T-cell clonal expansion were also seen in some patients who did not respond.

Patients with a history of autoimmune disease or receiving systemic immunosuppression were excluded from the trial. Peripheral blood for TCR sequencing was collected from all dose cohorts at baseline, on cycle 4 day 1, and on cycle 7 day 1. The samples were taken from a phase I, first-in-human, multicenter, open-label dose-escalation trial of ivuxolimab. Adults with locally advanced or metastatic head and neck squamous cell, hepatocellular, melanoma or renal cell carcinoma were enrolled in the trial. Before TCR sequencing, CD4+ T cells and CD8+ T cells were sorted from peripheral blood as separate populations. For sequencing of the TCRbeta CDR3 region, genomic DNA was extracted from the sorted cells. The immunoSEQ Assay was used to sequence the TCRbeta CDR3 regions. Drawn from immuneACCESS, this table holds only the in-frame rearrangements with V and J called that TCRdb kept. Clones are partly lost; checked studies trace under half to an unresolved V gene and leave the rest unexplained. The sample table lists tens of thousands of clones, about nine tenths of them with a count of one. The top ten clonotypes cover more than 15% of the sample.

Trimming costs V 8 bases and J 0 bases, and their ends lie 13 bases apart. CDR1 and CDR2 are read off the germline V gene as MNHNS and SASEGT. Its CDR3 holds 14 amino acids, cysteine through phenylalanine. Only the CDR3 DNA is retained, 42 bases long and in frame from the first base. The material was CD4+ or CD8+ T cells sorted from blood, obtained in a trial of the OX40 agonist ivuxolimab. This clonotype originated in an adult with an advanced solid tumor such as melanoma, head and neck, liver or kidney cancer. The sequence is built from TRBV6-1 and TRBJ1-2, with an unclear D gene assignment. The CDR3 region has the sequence CASGVDGANYGYTF. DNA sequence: TGTGCCAGCGGCGTGGACGGAGCTAACTATGGCTACACCTTC.